This entry is about one T cell receptor (beta chain). Antigen specificity is unknown. Use of 60 Vbeta and 13 Jbeta primers characterized the PCR. The data were produced by immunoSEQ multiplex PCR, yet TCRdb's version contains in-frame clones alone and is incomplete. This table holds 90,000 to 120,000 clones, roughly 70% found once. The data derive from a study of cytomegalovirus exposure and HLA in healthy donors. Study-wide background: As released early, the data held 65 million to 90 million unique TCRs from HLA-typed donors. General study results and limits: Whilst most TCR sequences proved rare, a subset of public TCRs occurred across many donors. The study put roughly 160 TCR beta chains on its list as cytomegalovirus-associated.

Per germline, CDR1 SGHNT and CDR2 YYREEE (reference sequence). J was trimmed by 4 bases and V by 4 bases; bases with no gene match: 8. CDR3 length equals 16 residues. This rearrangement joins TRBV5-4 to TRBJ1-1; TRBD1 agrees at 12 bases. The TCR sequence derives from a woman in her forties in good health and CMV-seropositive. The source material was PBMCs. CDR3 residues: CASSDRDRGRGTEAFF. The CDR3 DNA is TGTGCCAGCAGCGACCGGGACAGGGGGCGAGGCACTGAAGCTTTCTTT.